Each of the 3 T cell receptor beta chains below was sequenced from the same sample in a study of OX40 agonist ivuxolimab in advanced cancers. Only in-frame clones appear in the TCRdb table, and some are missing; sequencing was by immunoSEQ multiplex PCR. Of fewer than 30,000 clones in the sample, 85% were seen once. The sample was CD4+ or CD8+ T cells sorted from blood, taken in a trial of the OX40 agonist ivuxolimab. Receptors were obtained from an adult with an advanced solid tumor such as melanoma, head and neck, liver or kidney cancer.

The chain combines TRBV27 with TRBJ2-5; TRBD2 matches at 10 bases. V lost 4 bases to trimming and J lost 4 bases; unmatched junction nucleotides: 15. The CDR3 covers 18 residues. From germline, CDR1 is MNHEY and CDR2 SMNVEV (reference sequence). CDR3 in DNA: TGTGCCAGCAGTTCACTCAGCGGGGGGGTGGACTTAGGAGAGACCCAGTACTTC. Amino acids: CASSSLSGGVDLGETQYF.

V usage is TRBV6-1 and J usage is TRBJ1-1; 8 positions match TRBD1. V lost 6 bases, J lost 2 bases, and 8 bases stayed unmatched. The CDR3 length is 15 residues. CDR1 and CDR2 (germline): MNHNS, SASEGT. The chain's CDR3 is CASSKTGQANTEAFF. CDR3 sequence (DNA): TGTGCCAGCAGCAAAACGGGACAGGCTAACACTGAAGCTTTCTTT.

This chain's CDR3 is CAIREDTSYEQYF. In nucleotides, the CDR3 is TGTGCCATCAGAGAGGACACCTCCTACGAGCAGTACTTC. V and J are TRBV10-3 and TRBJ2-7; a possible D gene is TRBD1 (5 bases). Trimming removed 6 bases at V and 0 bases at J, with 9 bases between. The CDR3 length is 13 residues. The V gene's germline CDR1 is ENHRY and CDR2 SYGVKD.